This passage covers 15 T cell receptor beta chains from one sample sequenced in a study of STAT5B mutations in CD4+ large granular lymphocyte leukemia. Produced via immunoSEQ multiplex PCR; TCRdb's table is partial and in-frame only. In the table there are tens of thousands of clones, about four fifths of which are singletons. Source material: CD4+ T cells from blood buffy coats. These receptors came from a human donor in good health.

This chain links TRBV19 with TRBJ1-1; 10 nucleotides align to TRBD1. Germline CDR1 and CDR2: LNHDA and SQIVND (reference sequence). CDR3 size: 15 residues. V dropped 3 bases and J dropped 3; count of bases not matched to a gene: 4. The CDR3 DNA follows: TGTGCCAGTAGTATTTTCGACAGGGGGCACACTGAAGCTTTCTTT. This gives the protein CASSIFDRGHTEAFF. The full variable domain, completed using reference TRBV19 and TRBJ1-1, is DGGITQSPKYLFRKEGQNVTLSCEQNLNHDAMYWYRQDPGQGLRLIYYSQIVNDFQKGDIAEGYSVSREKKESFPLTVTSAQKNPTAFYLCASSIFDRGHTEAFFGQGTRLTVV.

The gene calls are TRBV6-5 and TRBJ2-7; 9 positions match TRBD1. The V gene's germline CDR1 is MNHEY and CDR2 SVGAGI. This CDR3 region has 15 residues. J was trimmed by 3 bases and V by 4 bases; bases with no gene match: 7. The CDR3 loop is CASSSGTGYIYEQYF. The CDR3 DNA is TGTGCCAGCAGTTCCGGGACAGGGTACATCTACGAGCAGTACTTC.

DNA of the CDR3: TGTGCCAGCAGTGAAGATGGCGGGGGGTACAATGAGCAGTTCTTC. This sequence encodes CASSEDGGGYNEQFF. The chain has TRBV6-1 and TRBJ2-1, with 8 bases aligning to TRBD2. The CDR3 contains 15 residues. Germline values: CDR1 MNHNS, CDR2 SASEGT. J was trimmed by 4 bases and V by 1 base; bases with no gene match: 3.

The rearrangement links TRBV6-5 to TRBJ1-2, with D tentatively TRBD1 (5 bases). Germline V gene sequence: CDR1 MNHEY, CDR2 SVGAGI. Trimming shortened V by 6 bases and J by 4 bases, and 18 bases separated the two germline ends. The CDR3 length is 15 residues. The CDR3: CASSPQGGDFYGYTF. The DNA for the CDR3 is TGTGCCAGCAGCCCCCAGGGTGGGGATTTCTATGGCTACACCTTC.

This chain links TRBV11-2 with TRBJ2-1, with 7 nucleotides matching TRBD2. J was trimmed by 2 bases and V by 6 bases; bases with no gene match: 10. Germline V CDR1 and CDR2: SGHAT, FQNNGV. This CDR3 spans 16 amino acids. CDR3 sequence reads: CASSAGGGGTYNEQFF. In DNA form, the CDR3 reads TGTGCCAGCAGTGCTGGGGGGGGAGGGACCTACAATGAGCAGTTCTTC.

The V call is TRBV10-1, the J call TRBJ2-7; 10 bases fit TRBD2. Germline CDR1 reads WNHNN; CDR2 reads SYGVQD (reference sequence). CDR3 length: 17 amino acids. Trimming at V came to 7 bases and at J to 4 bases, leaving 16 bases not matched to a gene. CDR3 protein: CASIQQPAGLASYEQYF. The CDR3 DNA follows: TGCGCCAGCATTCAGCAGCCTGCGGGACTAGCGTCATACGAGCAGTACTTC.

V is TRBV2 and J is TRBJ2-6, with D perhaps TRBD1 (6 bases). Per the germline V gene, CDR1 is SNHLY and CDR2 is FYNNEI. Between the trimmed V and J ends, which lost 6 bases and 0 bases, there was a span of 12 bases. The CDR3 runs to 16 residues. DNA of the CDR3: TGTGCCAGCAGGAGGACAGAAAACTCTGGGGCCAACGTCCTGACTTTC. The encoded protein is CASRRTENSGANVLTF.

V gene TRBV6-5 combines with J gene TRBJ2-1, with TRBD2 matching 7 bases. J lost 3 bases, V lost 6 bases, and 8 bases had no gene match. Germline loops: CDR1 MNHEY, CDR2 SVGAGI. The CDR3 has 15 amino acids. CDR3 sequence reads: CASSSAGLNYNEQFF. The CDR3 nucleotides are TGTGCCAGCAGCTCAGCGGGACTTAACTACAATGAGCAGTTCTTC.

V is TRBV6-5 and J is TRBJ2-3; D is possibly TRBD2 (6 bases). The CDR3 is 16 residues long. The ends were cut back, 0 bases at V and 1 base at J, with 11 bases in the middle. CDR1 is MNHEY, CDR2 SVGAGI, per germline. CDR3 coding DNA: TGTGCCAGCAGTTACTCGCAGGAGGGAGGCACAGATACGCAGTATTTT. Its translation is CASSYSQEGGTDTQYF.

V is TRBV19 and J is TRBJ2-2; D is possibly TRBD1 (5 bases). This CDR3 has 15 amino acids. Germline CDR1 and CDR2: LNHDA and SQIVND (reference sequence). Trimming left V 2 bases short and J 4 bases short, with 11 bases between. The CDR3 DNA reads as TGTGCCAGTAGTATACAGGGAAGGAGCACCGGGGAGCTGTTTTTT. Its translation is CASSIQGRSTGELFF. The variable domain in full, completed from reference TRBV19 and TRBJ2-2, reads DGGITQSPKYLFRKEGQNVTLSCEQNLNHDAMYWYRQDPGQGLRLIYYSQIVNDFQKGDIAEGYSVSREKKESFPLTVTSAQKNPTAFYLCASSIQGRSTGELFFGEGSRLTVL.

V gene TRBV9 combines with J gene TRBJ2-1; no clear D gene. The CDR3 consists of 13 residues. Trimming removed 4 bases from V and 2 bases from J, with 7 bases in between. From germline, CDR1 is SGDLS and CDR2 YYNGEE. CDR3 region: CASSPVAYNEQFF. The CDR3 DNA reads TGTGCCAGCAGCCCCGTTGCCTACAATGAGCAGTTCTTC.

J is TRBJ1-5 and V is TRBV6-5, with D possibly matching TRBD1 (5 bases). Germline V gene lookup returns CDR1 MNHEY and CDR2 SVGAGI. V lost 10 bases, J lost 1 base, and 11 bases lay in between. The CDR3 sequence is 13 residues long. This CDR3 is CANSQASNQPQHF. CDR3 nucleotides: TGTGCCAACTCACAGGCGAGCAATCAGCCCCAGCATTTT.

CDR3 in DNA: TGTGCCAGCAGTCGGACAGGGGAGGGAGAGACCCAGTACTTC. Its translation is CASSRTGEGETQYF. The V gene is TRBV5-6, the J gene TRBJ2-5, with 9 bases lining up with TRBD1. Germline V lookup: CDR1 SGHDT, CDR2 YYEEEE. There are 14 residues in the CDR3. V gave up 5 bases and J gave up 4 bases; unmatched junction bases: 6.

This clone was seen only once. This sample also contains other DNA sequences that code for the same CDR3. The V and J genes are TRBV7-9 and TRBJ2-7; tentative D call: TRBD2 (6 bases). The germline V gene encodes CDR1 SEHNR and CDR2 FQNEAQ (reference sequence). The CDR3 totals 14 residues. The ends were cut back, 4 bases at V and 1 base at J, with 11 bases in the middle. The CDR3 coding sequence is TGTGCCAGCAGCTCCCTGGGGGGTTCCTACGAGCAGTACTTC. Its translation: CASSSLGGSYEQYF. Full variable domain (missing parts from reference TRBV7-9 and TRBJ2-7): DTGVSQNPRHKITKRGQNVTFRCDPISEHNRLYWYRQTLGQGPEFLTYFQNEAQLEKSRLLSDRFSAERPKGSFSTLEIQRTEQGDSAMYLCASSSLGGSYEQYFGPGTRLTVT.

The CDR3 here is CASSLQGEGQPQHF. CDR3 sequence (DNA): TGTGCCAGCAGCCTACAGGGCGAAGGACAGCCCCAGCATTTT. This chain links TRBV5-5 with TRBJ1-5, with D perhaps matching TRBD1 (6 bases). Trimming stripped 4 bases from V and 7 bases from J, with 15 bases between. The CDR3 extends over 14 amino acids. Looked up from germline, CDR1 is SGHKS and CDR2 is YYEKEE (reference sequence).